This T cell receptor (beta chain) was identified in a study of low-dose radiotherapy and immunotherapy resistance in tumors. About the study: A total of 6.5 Gy was given to Cohort 1 as 0.5 Gy per fraction every 2 weeks.

Sample time point: after trial treatment. Noted treatment: LDRT plus nivolumab, ipilimumab, low-dose cyclophosphamide and aspirin (RACIN trial). Patients with advanced, tumor-infiltrating lymphocyte-negative solid tumors were eligible. Gene-specific TRAV and TRBV primers were used for first-strand cDNA, covering alpha and beta chains. TCRs underwent 15 to 25 PCR cycles of amplification with a constant-region primer and V-primer adapter. In vitro transcription served to amplify the mRNA that had been isolated. TCRdb processed the reads anew with MiXCR; each CDR3 protein has one entry. The sample includes roughly 90,000 distinct CDR3 sequences, around 20% seen only once; the top ten take over 10%. This clonotype was seen ten or more times. The CDR3 is 15 amino acids. Germline lookup yields CDR1 SGHRS and CDR2 YFSETQ. V lost 4 bases to trimming and J lost 3 bases; unmatched junction nucleotides: 5.

The V call is TRBV5-1, the J call TRBJ2-3, with 10 bases identical to TRBD1. Sequencing used PBMCs, obtained after low-dose radiotherapy plus immunotherapy. The clonotype was recovered from a female donor with ovarian cancer. Here the CDR3 DNA reads TGCGCCAGCAGCGGCGGGACAGGGGTAACAGATACGCAGTATTTT. Protein: CASSGGTGVTDTQYF.